These T cell receptor beta chains were read from a single sample in a study of Ad26.COV2.S vaccination and SARS-CoV-2 variants. Profiling relied on immunoSEQ multiplex PCR, and the TCRdb table lists in-frame clones only, not all of them. The sample holds 510,000 or so clones; roughly 89% are singletons and the top ten take roughly 13%. The sample consisted of peripheral blood, taken in a trial of Ad26.COV2.S vaccine versus placebo. The receptor set was obtained from a person aged 18-65 years who received the Ad26.COV2.S COVID-19 vaccine or a placebo. Each CDR3 is given with its conserved first and last residue. Fields, in order: D gene, J gene, clone size, V gene, CDR3 protein, CDR3 DNA. D genes are given only for firm matches. Clone size is shown for a subset of rows, as once, few, many or a class of expanded clone.

>.|TRBJ1-3|once|TRBV6-6
CASSSLAPGGNTIYF
TGTGCCAGCAGTTCACTCGCCCCCGGCGGAAACACCATATATTTT
>.|TRBJ1-1|.|TRBV28
CASSLVGPEAEAFF
TGTGCCAGCAGTTTGGTGGGACCGGAGGCTGAAGCTTTCTTT
>TRBD1|TRBJ2-2|.|TRBV27
CASSLSRTGGPGELFF
TGTGCCAGCAGTTTATCGAGGACAGGGGGACCCGGGGAGCTGTTTTTT
>TRBD2|TRBJ2-7|few|TRBV3-1/TRBV3-2
CASSQGLAGGREQYF
TGTGCCAGCAGCCAGGGACTAGCGGGAGGACGGGAGCAGTACTTC
>.|TRBJ1-2|.|TRBV10-3
CAIRSTETSAYGYTF
TGTGCCATCAGATCCACCGAGACAAGCGCCTATGGCTACACCTTC
>TRBD1|TRBJ1-6|.|TRBV5-1
CASSLVSGTGGGSPLHF
TGCGCCAGCAGCTTGGTATCTGGGACAGGGGGCGGTTCACCCCTCCACTTT
>.|TRBJ1-2|.|TRBV9
CASSVGGAPLYGYTF
TGTGCCAGCAGCGTAGGGGGGGCACCCCTCTATGGCTACACCTTC
>.|TRBJ1-1|.|TRBV13
CASSLIAGNTEAFF
TGTGCCAGCAGCTTAATAGCCGGGAACACTGAAGCTTTCTTT
>TRBD1|TRBJ2-7|.|TRBV7-9
CASSPSGTGIFDEQYF
TGTGCCAGCAGCCCATCCGGGACAGGGATTTTCGACGAGCAGTACTTC
>TRBD2|TRBJ2-1|.|TRBV6-5
CASSVAGAYNEQFF
TGTGCCAGCAGCGTAGCGGGCGCCTACAATGAGCAGTTCTTC
>.|TRBJ1-5|.|TRBV5-1
CASSSAPREPQHF
TGCGCCAGCAGCTCTGCACCTAGGGAGCCCCAGCATTTT
>.|TRBJ1-4|.|TRBV5-1
CASSEQGLGKLFF
TGCGCCAGCAGCGAGCAGGGGCTGGGGAAACTGTTTTTT
>.|TRBJ2-6|.|TRBV7-9
CASSLSPGANVLTF
TGTGCCAGCAGCCTCTCTCCTGGGGCCAACGTCCTGACTTTC
>.|TRBJ1-2|.|TRBV4-3
CASSQELGNYGYTF
TGCGCCAGCAGCCAAGAACTTGGGAACTATGGCTACACCTTC
>.|TRBJ2-3|.|TRBV7-3
CASSSPGAADTQYF
TGTGCCAGCAGCTCCCCCGGGGCGGCAGATACGCAGTATTTT
>.|TRBJ2-5|.|TRBV2
CASTRSRGEETQYF
TGTGCCAGCACCCGGTCTAGGGGGGAAGAGACCCAGTACTTC
>.|TRBJ1-6|.|TRBV7-9
CASSRYGGASPLHF
TGTGCCAGCAGCCGTTACGGGGGGGCTTCACCCCTCCACTTT
>.|TRBJ1-2|once|TRBV18
CASSPLLGDGYTF
TGTGCCAGCTCACCACTGCTTGGTGATGGCTACACCTTC
>TRBD2|TRBJ2-1|.|TRBV12-5
CASASGLAGGLEQFF
TGTGCTAGTGCTTCGGGACTAGCGGGAGGGTTAGAGCAGTTCTTC
>.|TRBJ2-2|.|TRBV28
CASTQGIANTGELFF
TGTGCCAGCACTCAGGGAATCGCGAACACCGGGGAGCTGTTTTTT
>.|TRBJ2-3|.|TRBV7-2
CASSLGGAGGADTQYF
TGTGCCAGCAGCTTAGGGGGGGCAGGGGGAGCAGATACGCAGTATTTT
>.|TRBJ2-7|.|TRBV5-1
CASSLASRSSYEQYF
TGCGCCAGCAGCTTGGCTTCGCGGAGCTCCTACGAGCAGTACTTC
>.|TRBJ2-1|few|TRBV3-1/TRBV3-2
CASSQAGRRGNEQFF
TGTGCCAGCAGCCAAGCGGGGCGTAGGGGGAATGAGCAGTTCTTC
>.|TRBJ1-2|.|TRBV5-6
CASSLTGPNYGYTF
TGTGCCAGCAGCTTGACCGGTCCTAACTATGGCTACACCTTC
>TRBD2|TRBJ2-3|.|TRBV19
CASSMTSGSGDTQYF
TGTGCCAGTAGTATGACTAGCGGGAGTGGAGATACGCAGTATTTT
>TRBD1|TRBJ2-2|.|TRBV19
CASSPRQGVTGELFF
TGTGCCAGTAGTCCACGACAGGGGGTAACCGGGGAGCTGTTTTTT
>.|TRBJ1-3|.|TRBV28
CASQEGYSGNTIYF
TGTGCCAGCCAGGAGGGGTACTCTGGAAACACCATATATTTT
>TRBD1|TRBJ2-7|.|TRBV30
CAWSVQGDYEQYF
TGTGCCTGGAGTGTACAGGGGGACTACGAGCAGTACTTC
>TRBD2|TRBJ2-1|.|TRBV11-2
CASSPLRLAGVGVPNEQFF
TGTGCCAGCAGCCCCCTCAGACTAGCGGGAGTCGGGGTCCCCAATGAGCAGTTCTTC
>.|TRBJ2-3|.|TRBV30
CAWSVGADTQYF
TGTGCCTGGAGTGTGGGGGCAGATACGCAGTATTTT
>.|TRBJ2-4|.|TRBV4-2
CASSHDRGGNIQYF
TGTGCCAGCAGCCACGACCGCGGAGGAAACATTCAGTACTTC
>TRBD1|TRBJ2-6|.|TRBV2
CASSDRTGFGANVLTF
TGTGCCAGCAGCGACCGGACAGGGTTTGGGGCCAACGTCCTGACTTTC
>TRBD2|TRBJ2-2|.|TRBV7-9
CASSSGTSGRVVGELFF
TGTGCCAGCAGCTCCGGGACTAGCGGCCGGGTGGTCGGGGAGCTGTTTTTT
>.|TRBJ1-1|.|TRBV30
CACTPDFYTEAFF
TGTGCCTGTACTCCGGACTTTTACACTGAAGCTTTCTTT
>.|TRBJ2-1|.|TRBV29-1
CSVDGGSSSYNEQFF
TGCAGCGTTGACGGGGGTTCAAGCTCCTACAATGAGCAGTTCTTC
>TRBD2|TRBJ2-7|.|TRBV7-9
CASSLGGTSGSGTYEQYF
TGTGCCAGCAGCTTAGGTGGGACTAGCGGGAGCGGCACCTACGAGCAGTACTTC
>.|TRBJ1-4|.|TRBV15
CATSRNVNEKLFF
TGTGCCACCAGTCGTAATGTTAATGAAAAACTGTTTTTT
>.|TRBJ1-2|.|TRBV7-9
CASSLGGNGYTF
TGTGCCAGCAGCTTGGGAGGGAATGGCTACACCTTC
>.|TRBJ2-6|.|TRBV19
CASSIGGHSGANVLTF
TGTGCCAGTAGTATAGGAGGCCACTCTGGGGCCAACGTCCTGACTTTC
>.|TRBJ1-6|.|TRBV19
CASTPQSTYNSPLHF
TGTGCCAGTACGCCACAGAGTACCTATAATTCACCCCTCCACTTT
>.|TRBJ1-2|.|TRBV19
CASSIGPDGYTF
TGTGCCAGTAGTATAGGTCCTGATGGCTACACCTTC
>TRBD1|TRBJ2-1|.|TRBV3-1/TRBV3-2
CASSQGQRWIYNEQFF
TGTGCCAGCAGCCAGGGACAGCGGTGGATCTACAATGAGCAGTTCTTC
>.|TRBJ2-7|.|TRBV6-4
CASSRAIAAEQYF
TGTGCCAGCAGCCGGGCTATCGCCGCCGAGCAGTACTTC
>TRBD1|TRBJ2-5|.|TRBV2
CASQGVRETQYF
TGTGCCAGCCAGGGGGTTCGGGAGACCCAGTACTTC
>TRBD2|TRBJ2-1|.|TRBV6-5
CASGGGGNEQFF
TGTGCCAGCGGGGGGGGTGGCAATGAGCAGTTCTTC
>.|TRBJ2-2|.|TRBV6-2/TRBV6-3
CASSSAGDTGELFF
TGTGCCAGCAGTAGTGCAGGGGACACCGGGGAGCTGTTTTTT
>TRBD2|TRBJ2-1|.|TRBV13
CASSSQLGLAGGIGKEQFF
TGTGCCAGCAGCTCCCAACTGGGACTAGCGGGAGGGATTGGGAAGGAGCAGTTCTTC
>TRBD2|TRBJ2-3|.|TRBV7-3
CASSSRLAGISTDTQYF
TGTGCCAGCAGCTCCCGACTAGCGGGAATATCTACAGATACGCAGTATTTT
>TRBD1|TRBJ1-5|once|TRBV28
CASRLDRSNQPQHF
TGTGCCAGCAGACTGGACAGGAGTAATCAGCCCCAGCATTTT
>.|TRBJ2-7|.|TRBV6-6
CASTRGWEEQYF
TGTGCCAGCACGAGGGGATGGGAGGAGCAGTACTTC
>.|TRBJ2-2|.|TRBV6-4
CASSVREDVGELFF
TGTGCCAGCAGTGTCAGGGAGGACGTCGGGGAGCTGTTTTTT
>TRBD1|TRBJ2-1|.|TRBV15
CATSRDPGTGSGEQFF
TGTGCCACCAGCAGAGACCCCGGGACAGGGTCCGGTGAGCAGTTCTTC
>.|TRBJ1-3|.|TRBV19
CASSPEAGNTIYF
TGTGCCAGTAGTCCGGAGGCTGGAAACACCATATATTTT
>TRBD2|TRBJ2-1|.|TRBV6-2/TRBV6-3
CASSYSTSGKVYNEQFF
TGTGCCAGCAGTTACTCGACTAGCGGGAAAGTTTACAATGAGCAGTTCTTC
>TRBD2|TRBJ2-7|.|TRBV9
CASSALAEGFLEQYF
TGTGCCAGCAGCGCCCTAGCGGAGGGGTTTTTGGAGCAGTACTTC
>.|TRBJ1-2|few|TRBV5-4
CASRAESGEGYGYTF
TGTGCCAGCAGGGCGGAGTCAGGGGAGGGCTATGGCTACACCTTC
>.|TRBJ2-5|.|TRBV24-1
CATSAGETQYF
TGTGCCACCAGTGCGGGGGAGACCCAGTACTTC
>.|TRBJ1-5|once|TRBV30
CAWSPEAFRSQHF
TGTGCCTGGAGCCCAGAGGCTTTCCGGAGCCAGCATTTT
>.|TRBJ2-7|.|TRBV27
CASSLSRSGFHSYEQYF
TGTGCCAGCAGTTTATCGCGTTCCGGATTCCACTCCTACGAGCAGTACTTC